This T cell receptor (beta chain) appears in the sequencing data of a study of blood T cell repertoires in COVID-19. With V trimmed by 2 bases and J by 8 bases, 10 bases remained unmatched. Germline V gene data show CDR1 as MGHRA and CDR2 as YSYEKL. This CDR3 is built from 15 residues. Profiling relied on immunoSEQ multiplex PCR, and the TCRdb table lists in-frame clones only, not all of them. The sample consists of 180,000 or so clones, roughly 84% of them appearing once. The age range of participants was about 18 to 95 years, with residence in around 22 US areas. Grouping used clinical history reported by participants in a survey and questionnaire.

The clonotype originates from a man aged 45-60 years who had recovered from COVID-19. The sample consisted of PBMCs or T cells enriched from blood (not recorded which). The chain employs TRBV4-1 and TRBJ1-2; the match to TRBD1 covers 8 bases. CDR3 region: CASSQPSRTGRGYTF. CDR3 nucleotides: TGCGCCAGCAGCCAACCCTCCCGGACAGGGCGCGGCTACACCTTC.